A selection of T cell receptor beta chains follows, all from one sample in a study of persistence of HIV-infected CD4 T cells. Profiling relied on immunoSEQ multiplex PCR, and the TCRdb table lists in-frame clones only, not all of them. The sample holds about 43,000 clones, roughly 90% seen once. Their antigens remain unidentified. This specimen was CD4+ T cells sorted from PBMCs after approximately 19-hour stimulation, taken from a patient who received antiretroviral therapy. The source of these receptors is an adult man with HIV who was CMV-seropositive. Each CDR3 is given with its conserved first and last residue. The D gene is left open where the match is weak. Rows give clone size only sometimes, using once, few, many, or a class for an expanded clone.

clone size	D gene	J gene	V gene	CDR3 protein	CDR3 DNA
-	TRBD1	TRBJ2-7	TRBV29-1	CSVLKGQVEQYF	TGCAGCGTCCTAAAAGGACAGGTTGAGCAGTACTTC
once	-	TRBJ1-1	TRBV19	CASSWGRDTEAFF	TGTGCCAGTAGCTGGGGGCGGGACACTGAAGCTTTCTTT
-	-	TRBJ1-3	TRBV6-5	CASSRDGNSGNTIYF	TGTGCCAGCAGCCGGGACGGCAACTCTGGAAACACCATATATTTT
-	-	TRBJ1-1	TRBV18	CASSPRRGTAEAFF	TGTGCCAGCTCACCCCGAAGGGGGACCGCTGAAGCTTTCTTT
-	-	TRBJ1-5	TRBV6-6	CASSGRAHRQPQHF	TGTGCCAGCAGTGGCCGGGCCCATCGTCAGCCCCAGCATTTT
-	-	TRBJ2-4	TRBV5-1	CASSPRTEIGVNIQYF	TGCGCCAGCAGCCCTCGGACAGAAATCGGGGTAAACATTCAGTACTTC
-	TRBD1	TRBJ1-6	TRBV19	CASSTGTGGLRALHF	TGTGCCAGTAGTACCGGCACAGGGGGATTAAGGGCCCTCCACTTT
-	TRBD2	TRBJ2-7	TRBV10-3	CAISELAGAKFSYEQYF	TGTGCCATCAGTGAACTAGCGGGGGCCAAATTCTCCTACGAGCAGTACTTC
-	TRBD1	TRBJ1-2	TRBV28	CASSTLHGTAYGYTF	TGTGCCAGCAGCACCCTACACGGGACAGCCTATGGCTACACCTTC
-	TRBD1	TRBJ1-3	TRBV6-5	CASSYGRGRGGNTIYF	TGTGCCAGCAGTTACGGAAGGGGGCGCGGTGGAAACACCATATATTTT
-	-	TRBJ1-5	TRBV19	CASTQRRGNQPQHF	TGTGCCAGTACTCAAAGGAGGGGCAATCAGCCCCAGCATTTT
-	TRBD1	TRBJ1-5	TRBV2	CASSREGQGNQPQHF	TGTGCCAGCAGTCGCGAGGGACAGGGGAATCAGCCCCAGCATTTT